The 17 T cell receptor beta chains below all came from one sample that was sequenced in a study of graft-versus-host responses after intestinal transplantation. Generated by immunoSEQ multiplex PCR, the TCRdb table keeps only in-frame clones and is missing some. The sample comprises approximately 54,000 clones, more than 80% of which are singletons, and roughly 5.5% rests with the top ten. The sample here was PBMCs, taken around 95 weeks after intestinal transplant. The receptor set was obtained from a human patient who received an intestinal transplant, so some T cells may come from the graft donor.

The chain couples TRBV7-9 to TRBJ2-7; unclear D gene. The germline V gene encodes CDR1 SEHNR and CDR2 FQNEAQ (reference sequence). Trimming stripped 5 bases from V and 2 bases from J, with 13 bases between. The CDR3 totals 14 residues. The CDR3 reads CASSQTAGPYEQYF. In DNA form, the CDR3 reads TGTGCCAGCAGCCAGACGGCAGGTCCCTACGAGCAGTACTTC. The variable domain in full, completed from reference TRBV7-9 and TRBJ2-7, reads DTGVSQNPRHKITKRGQNVTFRCDPISEHNRLYWYRQTLGQGPEFLTYFQNEAQLEKSRLLSDRFSAERPKGSFSTLEIQRTEQGDSAMYLCASSQTAGPYEQYFGPGTRLTVT.

V is TRBV6-1 and J is TRBJ2-5; the D gene is possibly TRBD1 (6 bases). The germline gives CDR1 MNHNS, CDR2 SASEGT. The CDR3 loop spans 12 amino acids. Trimming took off 5 bases at V and 5 bases at J, with 9 bases between the two ends. CDR3 sequence reads: CASSQGQETQYF. In DNA form, the CDR3 reads TGTGCCAGCAGTCAGGGGCAGGAGACCCAGTACTTC.

The chain joins TRBV4-1 to TRBJ1-2; D gene ambiguous. CDR3 length equals 15 residues. Germline loops: CDR1 MGHRA, CDR2 YSYEKL. V lost 1 base and J 8 bases, leaving 17 bases between the germline ends. As DNA, the CDR3 is TGCGCCAGCAGCCAAGCCCCCAGCGCTTCTCGGGGCTACACCTTC. Translation gives CASSQAPSASRGYTF.

CDR3 residues: CASSEDSQETQYF. For the CDR3, the DNA is TGCGCCAGCAGTGAGGACAGCCAAGAGACCCAGTACTTC. V usage is TRBV10-1 and J usage is TRBJ2-5; D is possibly TRBD1 (5 bases). V lost 2 bases and J 1 base, leaving 5 bases between the germline ends. CDR1 is WNHNN, CDR2 SYGVQD, per germline (reference sequence). The CDR3 has 13 amino acids.

V usage is TRBV19 and J usage is TRBJ1-3; D perhaps matches TRBD1 (6 bases). Germline V lookup: CDR1 LNHDA, CDR2 SQIVND (reference sequence). CDR3 length: 17 amino acids. The V gene lost 4 bases and the J gene lost 0 bases, with 16 bases spanning the gap. The CDR3 reads CASSSDRITFSGNTIYF. CDR3 DNA: TGTGCCAGTAGTAGTGACAGGATTACCTTCTCTGGAAACACCATATATTTT.

The chain combines TRBV19 with TRBJ2-3, with unresolved D. There are 12 residues in the CDR3. The germline V gene has CDR1 LNHDA and CDR2 SQIVND (reference sequence). Trimming took 5 bases from V and 3 from J, leaving 6 bases between them. CDR3 sequence reads: CASSALTDTQYF. For the CDR3, the DNA is TGTGCCAGTAGTGCACTAACAGATACGCAGTATTTT.

V gene TRBV9 combines with J gene TRBJ1-4; TRBD1 agrees at 8 bases. Per germline, CDR1 SGDLS and CDR2 YYNGEE. The CDR3 has 15 amino acids. The V and J ends lost 3 bases and 7 bases, in that order; junction bases with no gene match: 8. CDR3 residues: CASSGRQGAVEKLFF. CDR3 sequence (DNA): TGTGCCAGCAGCGGAAGGCAGGGGGCGGTTGAAAAACTGTTTTTT.

This chain uses TRBV5-4 with TRBJ1-2, with 9 positions matching TRBD1. This CDR3 has 16 amino acids. The germline gives CDR1 SGHNT, CDR2 YYREEE (reference sequence). The V segment lost 0 bases and the J segment 2 bases; nucleotides outside the gene matches: 5. CDR3 nucleotide sequence: TGTGCCAGCAGCTTGGGAGCAGGACAGGGGAACTATGGCTACACCTTC. Amino acid sequence: CASSLGAGQGNYGYTF. Filled out from reference TRBV5-4 and TRBJ1-2, the complete variable domain reads ETGVTQSPTHLIKTRGQQVTLRCSSQSGHNTVSWYQQALGQGPQFIFQYYREEENGRGNFPPRFSGLQFPNYSSELNVNALELDDSALYLCASSLGAGQGNYGYTFGSGTRLTVV.

The V gene is TRBV5-1, the J gene TRBJ1-2, with 8 bases matching TRBD1. Germline loops: CDR1 SGHRS, CDR2 YFSETQ. The CDR3 contains 14 residues. The V and J ends lost 3 bases and 6 bases, in that order; junction bases with no gene match: 7. DNA of the CDR3: TGCGCCAGCAGCTCCAGGGGGCCGATCGATGGCTACACCTTC. Translation gives CASSSRGPIDGYTF.

The J gene is TRBJ2-5, the V gene TRBV5-4; 7 bases agree with TRBD1. The CDR3 is 16 residues long. The V segment lost 4 bases and the J segment 0 bases; nucleotides outside the gene matches: 9. Germline V gene lookup returns CDR1 SGHNT and CDR2 YYREEE (reference sequence). The CDR3 DNA follows: TGTGCCAGCAGCATAGGGGGCGCCACGTACCAAGAGACCCAGTACTTC. Translated, it gives CASSIGGATYQETQYF.

The CDR3 DNA sequence: TGCGCCAGCAGCTTTTTAACCGGGCCCACCTACAATGAGCAGTTCTTC. Its protein is CASSFLTGPTYNEQFF. The J gene is TRBJ2-1, the V gene TRBV5-1; no clear D gene. Germline CDR1 reads SGHRS; CDR2 reads YFSETQ. V lost 2 bases to trimming and J lost 2 bases, with 14 bases between them. This CDR3 comprises 16 residues.

The chain recombines TRBV15 with TRBJ2-1; D gene unclear. This CDR3 has 14 residues. The germline V gene has CDR1 LNHNV and CDR2 YYDKDF (reference sequence). V was shortened by 5 bases and J by 4 bases, with 12 bases between the two germline ends. As DNA, the CDR3 is TGTGCCACCAGCCTCAAGGGTCGTTACAATGAGCAGTTCTTC. It translates to CATSLKGRYNEQFF.

V gene TRBV5-6 combines with J gene TRBJ1-2, with D possibly being TRBD1 (5 bases). Trimming stripped 4 bases from V and 2 bases from J, with 15 bases between. This CDR3 comprises 15 residues. The germline gives CDR1 SGHDT, CDR2 YYEEEE. The CDR3 spells CASSPGGYGNYGYTF. The DNA for the CDR3 is TGTGCCAGCAGCCCGGGGGGGTATGGCAACTATGGCTACACCTTC.

The J gene is TRBJ2-1, the V gene TRBV5-4; D gene uncertain. CDR1 is SGHNT, CDR2 YYREEE, per germline (reference sequence). The V and J ends lost 5 bases and 6 bases respectively, with 15 bases between them. The CDR3 is 14 residues long. CDR3 sequence reads: CASSPRQVVNEQFF. In DNA form, the CDR3 reads TGTGCCAGCAGTCCCCGACAAGTAGTCAATGAGCAGTTCTTC.

This chain connects TRBV6-1 to TRBJ2-2, with TRBD2 identical over 7 bases. The junction had 8 bases not matched to a gene; V was cut back by 4 bases and J by 9 bases. This CDR3 comprises 14 residues. Germline V lookup: CDR1 MNHNS, CDR2 SASEGT. The CDR3 loop is CASSGASGSWELFF. The CDR3 region has the DNA TGTGCCAGCAGTGGGGCTAGCGGTAGTTGGGAGCTGTTTTTT.

This clone was recorded only once. The rearrangement uses TRBV19 and TRBJ2-1, with TRBD2 matching over 8 bases. The CDR3 totals 12 residues. V shed 6 bases, J shed 6 bases, and the junction held 1 base outside the gene matches. Germline CDR1 LNHDA, CDR2 SQIVND (reference sequence). DNA for the CDR3: TGTGCCAGTAGCGGGGGGGCCAATGAGCAGTTCTTC. Translating gives CASSGGANEQFF.

The rearrangement links TRBV21-1 to TRBJ2-5; the D call in the table, TRBD1, was not verified against the DNA. TRBV21-1 is marked as a pseudogene. The CDR3 contains 18 residues. In DNA, the CDR3 is TGTGCCAGCAGCGTACCGAATTACCGGTCGACAGGGGGGGAGACCCAGTACTTC. It specifies CASSVPNYRSTGGETQYF.